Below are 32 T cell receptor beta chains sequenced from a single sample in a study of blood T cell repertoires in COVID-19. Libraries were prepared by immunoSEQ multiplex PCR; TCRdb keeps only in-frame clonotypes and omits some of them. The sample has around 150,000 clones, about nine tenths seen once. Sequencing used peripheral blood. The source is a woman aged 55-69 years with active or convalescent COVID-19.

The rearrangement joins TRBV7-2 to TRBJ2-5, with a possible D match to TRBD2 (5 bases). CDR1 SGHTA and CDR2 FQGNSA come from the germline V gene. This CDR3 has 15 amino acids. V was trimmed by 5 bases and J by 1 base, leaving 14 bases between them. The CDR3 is CASSPSRGFQETQYF. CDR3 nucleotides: TGTGCCAGCAGCCCTAGTCGGGGATTCCAAGAGACCCAGTACTTC.

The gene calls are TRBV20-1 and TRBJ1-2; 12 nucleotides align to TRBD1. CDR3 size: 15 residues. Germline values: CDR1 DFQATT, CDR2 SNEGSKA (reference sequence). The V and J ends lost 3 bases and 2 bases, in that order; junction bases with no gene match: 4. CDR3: CSASDGTGGNYGYTF. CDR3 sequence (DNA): TGCAGTGCTAGTGACGGGACAGGGGGCAACTATGGCTACACCTTC.

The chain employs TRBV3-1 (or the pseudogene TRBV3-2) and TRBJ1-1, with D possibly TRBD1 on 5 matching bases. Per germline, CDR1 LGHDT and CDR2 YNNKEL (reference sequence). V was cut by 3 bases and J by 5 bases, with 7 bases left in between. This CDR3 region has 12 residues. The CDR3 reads CASSQGGTEAFF. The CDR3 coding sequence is TGTGCCAGCAGCCAGGGGGGAACTGAAGCTTTCTTT.

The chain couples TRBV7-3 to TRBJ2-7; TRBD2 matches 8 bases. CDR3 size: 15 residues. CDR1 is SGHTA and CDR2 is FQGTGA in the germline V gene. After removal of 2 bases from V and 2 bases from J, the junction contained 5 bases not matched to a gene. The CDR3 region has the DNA TGTGCCAGCAGCTTATCGGGGGGGGCCCCCTACGAGCAGTACTTC. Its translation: CASSLSGGAPYEQYF.

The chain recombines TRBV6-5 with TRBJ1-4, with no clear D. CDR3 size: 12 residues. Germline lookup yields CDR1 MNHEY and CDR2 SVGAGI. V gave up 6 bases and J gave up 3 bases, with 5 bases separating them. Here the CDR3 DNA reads TGTGCCAGCAGGCCGGCTAATGAAAAACTGTTTTTT. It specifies CASRPANEKLFF.

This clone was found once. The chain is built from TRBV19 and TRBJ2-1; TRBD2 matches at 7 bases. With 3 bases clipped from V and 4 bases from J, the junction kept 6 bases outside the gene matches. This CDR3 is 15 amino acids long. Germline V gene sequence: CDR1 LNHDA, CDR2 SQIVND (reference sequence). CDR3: CASSMASGEYNEQFF. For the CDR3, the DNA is TGTGCCAGTAGTATGGCTAGCGGAGAATACAATGAGCAGTTCTTC.

In DNA form, the CDR3 reads TGTGCCAGCAGCAATAATCTAGGGGTCACAGATACGCAGTATTTT. The encoded protein is CASSNNLGVTDTQYF. This sequence joins TRBV7-8 and TRBJ2-3, with D perhaps TRBD1 (5 bases). V lost 5 bases to trimming and J lost 2 bases, with 14 bases between them. CDR3 length equals 15 residues. CDR1 and CDR2 (germline): SGHVS, FQNEAQ.

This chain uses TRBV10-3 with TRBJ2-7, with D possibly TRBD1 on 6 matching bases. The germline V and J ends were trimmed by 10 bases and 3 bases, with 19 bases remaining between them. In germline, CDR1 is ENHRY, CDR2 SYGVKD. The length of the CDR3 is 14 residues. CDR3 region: CATVTEGEYYEQYF. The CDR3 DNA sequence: TGTGCCACCGTGACCGAGGGGGAATACTACGAGCAGTACTTC.

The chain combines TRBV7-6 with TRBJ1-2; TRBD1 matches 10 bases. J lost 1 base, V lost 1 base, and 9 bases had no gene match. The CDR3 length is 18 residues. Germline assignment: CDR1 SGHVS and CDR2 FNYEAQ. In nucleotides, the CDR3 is TGTGCCAGCAGCTTAGTCCCGACAGGGGGCCTCGATAACTATGGCTACACCTTC. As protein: CASSLVPTGGLDNYGYTF.

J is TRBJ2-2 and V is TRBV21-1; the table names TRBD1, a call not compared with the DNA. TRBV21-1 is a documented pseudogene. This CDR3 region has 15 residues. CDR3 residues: CASSKGGGNTGELFF. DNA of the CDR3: TGTGCCAGCAGCAAAGGAGGGGGGAACACCGGGGAGCTGTTTTTT.

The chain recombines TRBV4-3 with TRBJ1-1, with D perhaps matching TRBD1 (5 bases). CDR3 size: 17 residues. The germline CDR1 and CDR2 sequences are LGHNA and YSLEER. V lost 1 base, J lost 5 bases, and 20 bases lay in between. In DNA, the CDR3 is TGCGCCAGCAGCCAAGCGAGTCGGGGCGTAGGGAGGACTGAAGCTTTCTTT. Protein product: CASSQASRGVGRTEAFF.

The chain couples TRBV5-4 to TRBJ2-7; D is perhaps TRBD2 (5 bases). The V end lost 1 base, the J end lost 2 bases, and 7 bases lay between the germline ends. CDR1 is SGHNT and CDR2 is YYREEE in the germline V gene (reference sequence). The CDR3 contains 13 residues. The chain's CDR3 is CASSLPEAYEQYF. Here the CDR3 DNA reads TGTGCCAGCAGCTTGCCGGAGGCCTACGAGCAGTACTTC.

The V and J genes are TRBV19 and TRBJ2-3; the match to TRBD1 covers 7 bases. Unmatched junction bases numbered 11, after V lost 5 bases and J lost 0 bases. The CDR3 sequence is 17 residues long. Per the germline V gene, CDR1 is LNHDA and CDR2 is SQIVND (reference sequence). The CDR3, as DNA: TGTGCCAGTAGTCCCCTAAGGGAGACAGGGAGCACAGATACGCAGTATTTT. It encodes CASSPLRETGSTDTQYF.

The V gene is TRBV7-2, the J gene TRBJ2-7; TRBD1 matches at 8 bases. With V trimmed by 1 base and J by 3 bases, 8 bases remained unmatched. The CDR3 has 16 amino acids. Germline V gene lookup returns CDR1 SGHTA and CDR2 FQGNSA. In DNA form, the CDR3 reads TGTGCCAGCAGCTTAGTATCTCCAGGGGGCAACTACGAGCAGTACTTC. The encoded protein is CASSLVSPGGNYEQYF.

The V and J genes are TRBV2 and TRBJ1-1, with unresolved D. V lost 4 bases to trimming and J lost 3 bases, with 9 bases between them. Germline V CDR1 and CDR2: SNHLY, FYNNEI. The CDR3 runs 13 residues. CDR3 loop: CASSVEAYTEAFF. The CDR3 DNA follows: TGTGCCAGCAGTGTAGAGGCGTACACTGAAGCTTTCTTT.

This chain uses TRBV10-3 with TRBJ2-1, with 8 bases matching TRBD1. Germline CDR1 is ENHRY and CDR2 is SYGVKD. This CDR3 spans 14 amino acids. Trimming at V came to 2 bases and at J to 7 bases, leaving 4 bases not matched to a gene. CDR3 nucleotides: TGTGCCATCAGTGAGAGGACAGGGACGAATGAGCAGTTCTTC. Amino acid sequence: CAISERTGTNEQFF.

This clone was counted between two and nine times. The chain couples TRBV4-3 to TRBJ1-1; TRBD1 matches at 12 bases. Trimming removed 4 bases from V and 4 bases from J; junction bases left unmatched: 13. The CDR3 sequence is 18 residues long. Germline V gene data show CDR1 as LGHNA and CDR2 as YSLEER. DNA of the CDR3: TGCGCCAGCAGCCGGTCCGGGACAGGGGGCGAGATGGGCACTGAAGCTTTCTTT. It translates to CASSRSGTGGEMGTEAFF.

The CDR3 region is CASSEGGGNTIYF. The CDR3 bases are TGTGCCAGCAGTGAGGGGGGAGGAAACACCATATATTTT. This chain uses TRBV25-1 with TRBJ1-3, with D possibly matching TRBD1 (5 bases). V dropped 3 bases and J dropped 4 bases, with 7 bases sitting between them. The germline gives CDR1 MGHDK, CDR2 SYGVNS. This CDR3 has 13 residues.

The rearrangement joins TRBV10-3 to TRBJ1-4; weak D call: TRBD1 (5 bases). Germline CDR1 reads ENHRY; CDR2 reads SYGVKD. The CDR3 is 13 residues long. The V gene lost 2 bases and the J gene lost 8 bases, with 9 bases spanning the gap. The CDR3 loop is CAISEGGGEKLFF. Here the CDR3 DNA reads TGTGCCATCAGTGAGGGGGGAGGAGAAAAACTGTTTTTT.

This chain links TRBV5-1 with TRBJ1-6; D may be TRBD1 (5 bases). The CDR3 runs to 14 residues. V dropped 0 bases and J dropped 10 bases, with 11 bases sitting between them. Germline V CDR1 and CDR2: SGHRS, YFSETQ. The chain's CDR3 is CASSLESTGSPLHF. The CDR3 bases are TGCGCCAGCAGCTTGGAGTCAACAGGATCACCCCTCCACTTT.

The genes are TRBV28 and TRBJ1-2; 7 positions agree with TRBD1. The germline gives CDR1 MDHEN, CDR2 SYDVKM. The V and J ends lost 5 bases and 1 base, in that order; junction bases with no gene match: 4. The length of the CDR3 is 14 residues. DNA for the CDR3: TGTGCCAGCAGTCTGGACAGGAGTAACTATGGCTACACCTTC. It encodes CASSLDRSNYGYTF.

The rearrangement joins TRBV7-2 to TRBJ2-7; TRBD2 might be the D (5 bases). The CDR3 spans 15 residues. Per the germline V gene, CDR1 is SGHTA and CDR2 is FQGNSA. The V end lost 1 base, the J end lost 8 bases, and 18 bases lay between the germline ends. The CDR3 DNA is TGTGCCAGCAGCTTAGACGGAGGAACGGACTTAAAGCAGTACTTC. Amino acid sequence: CASSLDGGTDLKQYF. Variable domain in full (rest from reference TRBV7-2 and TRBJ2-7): GAGVSQSPSNKVTEKGKDVELRCDPISGHTALYWYRQSLGQGLEFLIYFQGNSAPDKSGLPSDRFSAERTGGSVSTLTIQRTQQEDSAVYLCASSLDGGTDLKQYFGPGTRLTVT.

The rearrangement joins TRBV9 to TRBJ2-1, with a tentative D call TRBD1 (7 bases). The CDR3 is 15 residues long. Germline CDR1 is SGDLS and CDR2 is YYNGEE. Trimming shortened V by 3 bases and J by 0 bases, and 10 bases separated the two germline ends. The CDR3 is CASSAGGNSYNEQFF. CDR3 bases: TGTGCCAGCAGCGCAGGGGGGAACTCCTACAATGAGCAGTTCTTC.

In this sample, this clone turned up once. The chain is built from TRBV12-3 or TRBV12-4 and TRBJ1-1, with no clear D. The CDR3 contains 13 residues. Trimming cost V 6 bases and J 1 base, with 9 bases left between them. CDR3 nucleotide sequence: TGTGCCAGCAGCAGGATACCGAACACTGAAGCTTTCTTT. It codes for CASSRIPNTEAFF.

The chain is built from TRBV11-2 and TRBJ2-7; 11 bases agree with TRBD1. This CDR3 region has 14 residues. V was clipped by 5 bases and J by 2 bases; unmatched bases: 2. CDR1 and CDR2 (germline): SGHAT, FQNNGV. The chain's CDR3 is CASSPGQGAYEQYF. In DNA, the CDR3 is TGTGCCAGCAGCCCGGGACAGGGGGCCTACGAGCAGTACTTC. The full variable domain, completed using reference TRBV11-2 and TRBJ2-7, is EAGVAQSPRYKIIEKRQSVAFWCNPISGHATLYWYQQILGQGPKLLIQFQNNGVVDDSQLPKDRFSAERLKGVDSTLKIQPAKLEDSAVYLCASSPGQGAYEQYFGPGTRLTVT.

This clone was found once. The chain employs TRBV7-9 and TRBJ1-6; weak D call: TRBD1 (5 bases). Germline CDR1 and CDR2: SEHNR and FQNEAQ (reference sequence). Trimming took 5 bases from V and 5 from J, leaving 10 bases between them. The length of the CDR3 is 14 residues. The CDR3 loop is CASSLTGDNSPLHF. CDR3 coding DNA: TGTGCCAGCAGCCTAACGGGGGATAATTCACCCCTCCACTTT.

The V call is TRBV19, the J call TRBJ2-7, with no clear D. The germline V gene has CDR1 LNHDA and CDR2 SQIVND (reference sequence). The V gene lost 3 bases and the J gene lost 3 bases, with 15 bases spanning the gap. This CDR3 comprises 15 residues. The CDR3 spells CASSISPQLYYEQYF. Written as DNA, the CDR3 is TGTGCCAGTAGTATTTCTCCTCAGTTATACTACGAGCAGTACTTC.

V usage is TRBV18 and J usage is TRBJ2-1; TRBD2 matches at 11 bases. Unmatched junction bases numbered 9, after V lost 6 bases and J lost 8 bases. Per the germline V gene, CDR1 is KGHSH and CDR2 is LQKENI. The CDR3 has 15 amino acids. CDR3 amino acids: CASSASGGPGHEQFF. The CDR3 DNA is TGTGCCAGCTCGGCTAGCGGGGGGCCCGGACATGAGCAGTTCTTC.

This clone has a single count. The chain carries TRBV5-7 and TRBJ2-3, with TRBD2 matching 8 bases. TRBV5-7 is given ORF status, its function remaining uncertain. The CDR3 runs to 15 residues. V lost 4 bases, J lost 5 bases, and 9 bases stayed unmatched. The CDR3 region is CASSRNSGVGDTQYF. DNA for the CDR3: TGTGCCAGCAGCAGAAATAGCGGGGTTGGAGATACGCAGTATTTT.

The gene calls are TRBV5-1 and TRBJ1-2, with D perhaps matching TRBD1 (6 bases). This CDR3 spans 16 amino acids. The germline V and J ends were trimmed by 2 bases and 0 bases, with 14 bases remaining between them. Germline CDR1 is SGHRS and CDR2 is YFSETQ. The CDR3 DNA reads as TGCGCCAGCAGCTTAGGACAGAGTCTAGCTAACTATGGCTACACCTTC. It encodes CASSLGQSLANYGYTF.

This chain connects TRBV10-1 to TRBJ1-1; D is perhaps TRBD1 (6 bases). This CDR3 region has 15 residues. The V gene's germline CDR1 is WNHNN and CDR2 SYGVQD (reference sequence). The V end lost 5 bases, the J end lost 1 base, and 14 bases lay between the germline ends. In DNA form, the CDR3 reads TGCGCCAGCAGTCCATCAGGGGCGGAGAACACTGAAGCTTTCTTT. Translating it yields CASSPSGAENTEAFF.

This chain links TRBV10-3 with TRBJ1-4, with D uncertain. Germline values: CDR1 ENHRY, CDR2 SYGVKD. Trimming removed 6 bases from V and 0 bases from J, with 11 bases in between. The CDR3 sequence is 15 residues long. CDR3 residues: CAIRARETTNEKLFF. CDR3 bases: TGTGCCATCAGAGCGCGGGAAACAACTAATGAAAAACTGTTTTTT.